The rows below give T cell receptor beta chains drawn from one sample of a study of tumour-infiltrating T cells in Burkitt lymphoma. The method was immunoSEQ multiplex PCR; TCRdb's version includes in-frame clones alone and lacks a portion of them. The sample lists tens of thousands of clones; approximately 31% were seen once. Source material: tumor tissue. These TCRs come from a human donor with Burkitt lymphoma. CDR3s include the opening cysteine and the closing phenylalanine or tryptophan. D genes are given only for firm matches. The size entry is marked missing in some rows and otherwise reads once, few, many or a size class.

TRBJ2-3 | . | TRBV6-5 | few | TGCGCAATCGGGGACCTTGGGGATACGCAGTATTTT | CAIGDLGDTQYF
TRBJ2-2 | . | TRBV10-3 | few | TGTGCCACCGGGGCAGGGGGGACCGGGGAGCTGTTTTTT | CATGAGGTGELFF
TRBJ1-4 | TRBD1 | TRBV30 | . | TGTGCCTGGAATGGACAGGGGCGTGAAAAACTGTTTTTT | CAWNGQGREKLFF
TRBJ2-7 | . | TRBV6-5 | . | TGTGCCACCCAATTCCCAGGGCTCTACGAGCAGTACTTC | CATQFPGLYEQYF
TRBJ2-3 | . | TRBV4-1 | . | TGCGCCAGCAGCCATTTAGTCAGACATGAAGGAGATACGCAGTATTTT | CASSHLVRHEGDTQYF
TRBJ1-1 | . | TRBV29-1 | few | TGCAGCGTCCTTATTGCGGGGGGAAACACTGAAGCTTTCTTT | CSVLIAGGNTEAFF
TRBJ2-7 | TRBD2 | TRBV7-2 | few | TGTGCCAGCAGCCTAAGGGGAGGCGGGGGGGATGCCTACGAGCAGTACTTC | CASSLRGGGGDAYEQYF
TRBJ1-2 | TRBD1 | TRBV6-5 | few | TGTGCCAGCAGCCTAGGGACAGGCAACTATGGCTACACCTTC | CASSLGTGNYGYTF
TRBJ1-1 | . | TRBV18 | few | TGTGCCAGCTCACCATCACAAAGGGCTGAAGCTTTCTTT | CASSPSQRAEAFF
TRBJ1-3 | . | TRBV4-2 | few | TGTGCCAGCAGACAAATCGGCCGATCTGGAGTCTCTGGAAACACCATATATTTT | CASRQIGRSGVSGNTIYF
TRBJ1-5 | . | TRBV21-1 | once | TGTGCCAGCAGCAAATCCCGGGGGAGGAGACCCAATCAGCCCCAGCATTTT | CASSKSRGRRPNQPQHF
TRBJ2-3 | TRBD2 | TRBV4-2 | . | TGTGCCAGCAGCCAAGACGGCAGCGGGGGGGGGACAGATACGCAGTATTTT | CASSQDGSGGGTDTQYF
TRBJ1-5 | . | TRBV4-2 | . | TGTGCCAGCAGCCAAGATTGGTTAGGGAGTATTAATCAGCCCCAGCATTTT | CASSQDWLGSINQPQHF
TRBJ1-2 | . | TRBV11-2 | . | TGTGCCAGCAGCTACGCAGCTAACTATGGCTACACCTTC | CASSYAANYGYTF
TRBJ2-3 | . | TRBV7-2 | . | TGTGCCAGCAGCTTGGAGGGGGCCGGAAAGTATTTT | CASSLEGAGKYF
TRBJ1-5 | . | TRBV10-1 | few | TGCGCCAGCAGCCCACTGCCCGGACGGGATCAGCCCCAGCATTTT | CASSPLPGRDQPQHF
TRBJ1-3 | . | TRBV6-4 | few | TGTGCCAGCAGTCGGGAGGCTGGAAACACCATATATTTT | CASSREAGNTIYF
TRBJ1-5 | . | TRBV5-5 | . | TGTGCCAGCAGCCGGGATGCCGATCAGCCCCAGCATTTT | CASSRDADQPQHF
TRBJ2-3 | TRBD1 | TRBV15 | . | TGTGCCACCAGCAGAGGATGGGCCGGACAGGGGGACACAGATACGCAGTATTTT | CATSRGWAGQGDTDTQYF
TRBJ1-5 | TRBD1 | TRBV18 | . | TGTGCCAGCTCACGAGGTCAGGGGGCTCAGGGGCAGCCCCAGCATTTT | CASSRGQGAQGQPQHF
TRBJ1-1 | TRBD1 | TRBV4-1 | few | TGCGCCAGCAGCCACCCCGGACAGGGTCACACTGAAGCTTTCTTT | CASSHPGQGHTEAFF
TRBJ2-5 | . | TRBV18 | . | TGTGCCAGCTCACCTCCCTCCCAAGAGACCCAGTACTTC | CASSPPSQETQYF
TRBJ1-2 | TRBD1 | TRBV19 | . | TGTGCCAGTACCTACTCGGACAGGGGGTTCTATGGCTACACCTTC | CASTYSDRGFYGYTF
TRBJ1-6 | . | TRBV7-2 | . | TGTGCCAGCAGCTTACTAGGTGAGGGGAATTCACCCCTCCACTTT | CASSLLGEGNSPLHF
TRBJ2-5 | . | TRBV5-4 | once | TGTGCCAGCAGCTTGGGGGCCCAAGGGGCCGGGGAGACCCAGTACTTC | CASSLGAQGAGETQYF
TRBJ1-5 | . | TRBV5-1 | few | TGCGCCAGCAGCTTGGGGCCCCTAATGGGCAATCAGCCCCAGCATTTT | CASSLGPLMGNQPQHF
TRBJ2-3 | . | TRBV7-2 | few | TGTGCCAGCAGCCAAGCGTCCTTCACAGATACGCAGTATTTT | CASSQASFTDTQYF
TRBJ1-2 | . | TRBV5-4 | few | TGTGCCAGCAGCTTTTCGGTAAACTATGGCTACACCTTC | CASSFSVNYGYTF
TRBJ2-1 | TRBD2 | TRBV5-1 | . | TGCGCCAGCAGCCCCCAGAGCGGGGGCACCTACAATGAGCAGTTCTTC | CASSPQSGGTYNEQFF
TRBJ2-7 | . | TRBV28 | . | TGTGCCAGCCGGGGTAGCTACGAGCAGTACTTC | CASRGSYEQYF
TRBJ1-2 | TRBD1 | TRBV29-1 | . | TGCAGCGTTGAAGGGACAGGGGTGGGCTACACCTTC | CSVEGTGVGYTF
TRBJ2-1 | . | TRBV30 | few | TGTGCCTGGCACGAGGCACTGCACAATGAGCAGTTCTTC | CAWHEALHNEQFF
TRBJ1-2 | . | TRBV4-3 | few | TGCGCCAGCAGCCAGGGCACCTCTAACTATGGCTACACCTTC | CASSQGTSNYGYTF
TRBJ2-1 | . | TRBV4-1 | . | TGCGCCAGCACAGGACAGGAGGGCTACGGGCAGTTCTTC | CASTGQEGYGQFF
TRBJ2-3 | . | TRBV4-2 | . | TGTGCCAGCAGCCAAGGCACCGCGGGGGCCCCGTATACGCAGTATTTT | CASSQGTAGAPYTQYF
TRBJ1-3 | TRBD1 | TRBV4-1 | . | TGCGCCAGCAGCCAAGTCCGGACAGGAGGTGGAAACACCATATATTTT | CASSQVRTGGGNTIYF
TRBJ2-7 | . | TRBV15 | few | TGTGCCACCAGCAGGAACAATGTCGAGCAGTACTTC | CATSRNNVEQYF
TRBJ1-2 | . | TRBV18 | . | TGTGCCAGCTCACCTCCGGGGGGTGGCCACCCATCCTCGGATGGCTACACCTTC | CASSPPGGGHPSSDGYTF
TRBJ1-2 | . | TRBV27 | . | TGTGCCAGCAGTGCTGACAGCGACTCTTATGGCTACACCTTC | CASSADSDSYGYTF
TRBJ1-6 | TRBD1 | TRBV6-5 | . | TGTGCCAGCACTAACAAGACAGGGACAGATTCACCCCTCCACTTT | CASTNKTGTDSPLHF
TRBJ2-2 | TRBD1 | TRBV7-3 | . | TGTGCCAGCAGCCCTACAGGGGGCAACACCGGGGAGCTGTTTTTT | CASSPTGGNTGELFF
TRBJ2-7 | . | TRBV20-1 | few | TGCAGTGCTAGTGATCACGAGCAGTACTTC | CSASDHEQYF
TRBJ1-1 | . | TRBV11-2 | . | TGTGCCAGCAGCTTAGGGTCTACAGGGATGAACACTGAAGCTTTCTTT | CASSLGSTGMNTEAFF
TRBJ2-3 | . | TRBV6-6 | few | TGTGCCAGCAGTTACTCGAAGGGCACAGATACGCAGTATTTT | CASSYSKGTDTQYF
TRBJ2-1 | . | TRBV5-1 | . | TGCGCCAGCAGCCCACAGGGTGGTGGCTCCTACAATGAGCAGTTCTTC | CASSPQGGGSYNEQFF
TRBJ2-1 | . | TRBV5-4 | few | TGTGCCAGCAGCTTGGACGCCGTCGGGTACAATGAGCAGTTCTTC | CASSLDAVGYNEQFF
TRBJ1-6 | . | TRBV5-1 | few | TGCGCCAGCAGCTTGGACGGCCAGAATTCACCCCTCCACTTT | CASSLDGQNSPLHF
TRBJ1-6 | TRBD1 | TRBV2 | . | TGTGCCAGCAGCCCCAGGGGGCCGGATAATTCACCCCTCCACTTT | CASSPRGPDNSPLHF
TRBJ1-2 | TRBD1 | TRBV6-5 | . | TGTGCCAGCAAGGACGGGACAGGCGTCTATGGCTACACCTTC | CASKDGTGVYGYTF
TRBJ2-7 | . | TRBV5-1 | few | TGCGCCAGCAGCTTGCGTCAGTCTTACGAGCAGTACTTC | CASSLRQSYEQYF
TRBJ2-5 | TRBD2 | TRBV29-1 | few | TGCAGCGTTGACGCAGCGGGGGCCGGGGAGACCCAGTACTTC | CSVDAAGAGETQYF
TRBJ2-2 | TRBD1 | TRBV4-1 | . | TGCGCCAGCAGCCGGACAGGGGGCACCGGGGAGCTGTTTTTT | CASSRTGGTGELFF
TRBJ2-7 | TRBD1 | TRBV19 | few | TGTGCCAGTAGTCTCTCCGGGACAGGGAGCTACGAGCAGTACTTC | CASSLSGTGSYEQYF